This T cell receptor beta chain was sequenced in a study of blood T cell repertoires in COVID-19. The overall study: The analysed material was cDNA or gDNA that came from T cells, B-cell-depleted T cells, or PBMCs.

The CDR3 runs to 15 residues. Germline CDR1 is LNHDA and CDR2 is SQIVND (reference sequence). The germline V and J ends were trimmed by 1 base and 0 bases, with 10 bases remaining between them. Cohorts were based on clinical histories the participants reported. Here immunoSEQ multiplex PCR was the method, and the copy in TCRdb shows in-frame clones only, minus some. The data contain over 150,000 clones, roughly 87% of them singletons. This receptor was obtained from a woman in her fifties or sixties who had recovered from COVID-19. The sample taken for sequencing was PBMCs or T cells enriched from blood (not recorded which). V usage is TRBV19 and J usage is TRBJ2-7, with D uncertain. CDR3 in DNA: TGTGCCAGTAGTATAGTGGCGGTTAGCTCCTACGAGCAGTACTTC. It specifies CASSIVAVSSYEQYF.